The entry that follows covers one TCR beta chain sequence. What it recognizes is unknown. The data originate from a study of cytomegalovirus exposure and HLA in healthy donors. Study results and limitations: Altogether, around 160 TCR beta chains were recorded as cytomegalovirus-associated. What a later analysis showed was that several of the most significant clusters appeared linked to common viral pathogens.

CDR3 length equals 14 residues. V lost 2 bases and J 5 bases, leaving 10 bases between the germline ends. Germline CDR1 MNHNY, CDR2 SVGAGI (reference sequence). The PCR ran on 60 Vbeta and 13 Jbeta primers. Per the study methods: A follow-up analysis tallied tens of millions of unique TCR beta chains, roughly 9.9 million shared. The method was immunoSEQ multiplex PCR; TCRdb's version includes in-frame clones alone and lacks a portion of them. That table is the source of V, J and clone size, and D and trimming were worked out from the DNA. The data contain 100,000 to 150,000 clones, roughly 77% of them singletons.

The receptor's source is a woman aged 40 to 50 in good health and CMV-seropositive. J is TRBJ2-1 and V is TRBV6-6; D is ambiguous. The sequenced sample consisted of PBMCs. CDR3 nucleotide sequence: TGTGCCAGCAGTTACAGGCAGGAAAACAATGAGCAGTTCTTC. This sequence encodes CASSYRQENNEQFF.